The 8 T cell receptor beta chains below were found in one sample sequenced in a study of blood T cell repertoires in COVID-19. The data were produced by immunoSEQ multiplex PCR, yet TCRdb's version contains in-frame clones alone and is incomplete. Of some 76,000 clones in the sample, 82% were seen once. Sequenced input: peripheral blood. These receptors came from a human donor in a cohort sampled during active COVID-19.

The chain couples TRBV20-1 to TRBJ2-1, with 10 bases identical to TRBD1. Germline values: CDR1 DFQATT, CDR2 SNEGSKA (reference sequence). The CDR3 sequence is 11 residues long. V dropped 5 bases and J dropped 10; count of bases not matched to a gene: 2. DNA of the CDR3: TGCAGTGCTGACAGGGGGCACGAGCAGTTCTTC. It codes for CSADRGHEQFF.

The chain recombines TRBV5-6 with TRBJ1-2; D unclear. Trimming took 4 bases from V and 2 from J, leaving 12 bases between them. The CDR3 totals 14 residues. Germline CDR1 reads SGHDT; CDR2 reads YYEEEE. As DNA, the CDR3 is TGTGCCAGCAGCCCACCGAGACACAACTATGGCTACACCTTC. This gives the protein CASSPPRHNYGYTF.

This rearrangement joins TRBV6-5 to TRBJ2-3, with TRBD1 matching 9 bases. Germline CDR1 and CDR2: MNHEY and SVGAGI. The CDR3 extends over 15 amino acids. After removal of 4 bases from V and 3 bases from J, the junction contained 5 bases not matched to a gene. This chain's CDR3 is CASSSPGQGTDTQYF. CDR3 in DNA: TGTGCCAGCAGTTCTCCGGGACAGGGAACAGATACGCAGTATTTT.

The rearrangement links TRBV27 to TRBJ1-4; weak D call: TRBD1 (6 bases). V lost 5 bases and J 0 bases, leaving 16 bases between the germline ends. The CDR3 has 17 residues. Germline V gene sequence: CDR1 MNHEY, CDR2 SMNVEV (reference sequence). CDR3 loop: CASSPTGSLATNEKLFF. The CDR3 DNA reads TGTGCCAGCAGTCCCACAGGGTCCCTCGCAACTAATGAAAAACTGTTTTTT.

This sequence joins TRBV24-1 and TRBJ2-1, with 10 bases that match TRBD1. J lost 2 bases, V lost 4 bases, and 4 bases had no gene match. Germline V gives CDR1 KGHDR, CDR2 SFDVKD. CDR3 length equals 16 residues. The chain's CDR3 is CATSEETGGAYNEQFF. The DNA for the CDR3 is TGTGCCACCAGTGAAGAGACAGGGGGCGCCTACAATGAGCAGTTCTTC.

The chain employs TRBV6-5 and TRBJ2-7; 11 positions match TRBD1. This CDR3 region has 15 residues. Germline trimming cut 6 bases from V and 7 bases from J; bases unmatched to any gene: 11. Germline loops: CDR1 MNHEY, CDR2 SVGAGI. The CDR3 coding sequence is TGTGCCAGCAGAGCCCCGGGACAGGGGGGTGGGGAGCAGTACTTC. It yields the protein CASRAPGQGGGEQYF.

The chain combines TRBV27 with TRBJ1-1, with a possible D match to TRBD1 (5 bases). The germline CDR1 and CDR2 sequences are MNHEY and SMNVEV (reference sequence). V dropped 1 base and J dropped 5 bases, with 11 bases sitting between them. The CDR3 sequence is 14 residues long. The CDR3 loop reads CASSLLGGDTEAFF. In DNA, the CDR3 is TGTGCCAGCAGTTTATTGGGGGGAGATACTGAAGCTTTCTTT.

The CDR3 region is CASSYGGELPNTEAFF. CDR3 coding DNA: TGTGCCAGCAGTTACGGGGGGGAGCTTCCTAACACTGAAGCTTTCTTT. The genes are TRBV6-5 and TRBJ1-1; D possibly corresponds to TRBD1 (5 bases). The CDR3 contains 16 residues. Trimming cost V 2 bases and J 2 bases, with 15 bases left between them. Germline-derived CDR1 and CDR2 are MNHEY and SVGAGI.